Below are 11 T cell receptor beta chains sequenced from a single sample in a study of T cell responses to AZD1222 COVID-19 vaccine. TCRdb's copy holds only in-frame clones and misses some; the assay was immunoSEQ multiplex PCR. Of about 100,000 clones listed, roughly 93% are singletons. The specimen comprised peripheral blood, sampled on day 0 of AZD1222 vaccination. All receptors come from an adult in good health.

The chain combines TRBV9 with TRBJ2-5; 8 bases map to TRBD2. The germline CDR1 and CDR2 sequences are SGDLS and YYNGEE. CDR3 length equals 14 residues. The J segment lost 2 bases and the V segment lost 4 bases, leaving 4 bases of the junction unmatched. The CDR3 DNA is TGTGCCAGCAGCCCCCGACTAGCGCAAGAGACCCAGTACTTC. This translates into CASSPRLAQETQYF.

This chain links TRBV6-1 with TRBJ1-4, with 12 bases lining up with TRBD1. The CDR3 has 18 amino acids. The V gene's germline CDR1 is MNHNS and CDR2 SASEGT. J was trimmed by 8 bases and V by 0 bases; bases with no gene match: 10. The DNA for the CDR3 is TGTGCCAGCAGTGAAGCGGGGGGACAGGGGGCCACTAGGGAAAAACTGTTTTTT. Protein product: CASSEAGGQGATREKLFF.

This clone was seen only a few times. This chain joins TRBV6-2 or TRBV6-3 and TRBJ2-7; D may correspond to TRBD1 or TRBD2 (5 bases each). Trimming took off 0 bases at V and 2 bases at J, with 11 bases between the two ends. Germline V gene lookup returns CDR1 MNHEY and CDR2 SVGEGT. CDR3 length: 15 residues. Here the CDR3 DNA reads TGTGCCAGCAGTTACTCTAGCGAAGGGGCCTACGAGCAGTACTTC. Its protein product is CASSYSSEGAYEQYF.

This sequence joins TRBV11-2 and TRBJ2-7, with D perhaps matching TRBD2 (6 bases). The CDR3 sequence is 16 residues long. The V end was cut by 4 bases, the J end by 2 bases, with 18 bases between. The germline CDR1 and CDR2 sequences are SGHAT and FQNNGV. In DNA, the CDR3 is TGTGCCAGCAGCTACCCCCCGTCGGGAGATCCCTACGAGCAGTACTTC. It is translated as CASSYPPSGDPYEQYF. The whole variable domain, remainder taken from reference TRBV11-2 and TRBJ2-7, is EAGVAQSPRYKIIEKRQSVAFWCNPISGHATLYWYQQILGQGPKLLIQFQNNGVVDDSQLPKDRFSAERLKGVDSTLKIQPAKLEDSAVYLCASSYPPSGDPYEQYFGPGTRLTVT.

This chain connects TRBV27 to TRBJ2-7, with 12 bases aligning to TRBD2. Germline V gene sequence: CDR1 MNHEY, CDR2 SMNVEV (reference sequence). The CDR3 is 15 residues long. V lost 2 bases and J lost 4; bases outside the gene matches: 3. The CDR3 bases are TGTGCCAGCAGTTTACAGACTAGCGGGGGTTACGAGCAGTACTTC. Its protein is CASSLQTSGGYEQYF.

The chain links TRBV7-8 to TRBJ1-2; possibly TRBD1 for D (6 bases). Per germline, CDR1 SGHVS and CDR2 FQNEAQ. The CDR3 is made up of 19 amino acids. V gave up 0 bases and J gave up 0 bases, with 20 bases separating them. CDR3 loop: CASSLARRGRDTTNYGYTF. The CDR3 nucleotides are TGTGCCAGCAGCTTAGCTAGAAGGGGCCGGGACACAACTAACTATGGCTACACCTTC.

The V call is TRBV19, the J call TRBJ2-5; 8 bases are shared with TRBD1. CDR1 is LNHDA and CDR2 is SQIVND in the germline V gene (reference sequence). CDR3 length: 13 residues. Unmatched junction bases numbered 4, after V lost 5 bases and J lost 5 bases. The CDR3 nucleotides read TGTGCCAGTAGTCCAGGGGGCGTGGAGACCCAGTACTTC. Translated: CASSPGGVETQYF.

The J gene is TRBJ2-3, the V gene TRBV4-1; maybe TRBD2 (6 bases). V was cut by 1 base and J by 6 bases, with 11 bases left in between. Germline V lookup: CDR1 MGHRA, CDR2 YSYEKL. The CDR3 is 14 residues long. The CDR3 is CASSQGVGGDTQYF. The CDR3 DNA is TGCGCCAGCAGCCAAGGGGTCGGAGGGGATACGCAGTATTTT.

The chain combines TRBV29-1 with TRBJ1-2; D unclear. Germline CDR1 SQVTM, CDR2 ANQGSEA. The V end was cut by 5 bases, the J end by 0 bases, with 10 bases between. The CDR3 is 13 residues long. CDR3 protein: CSVPVGTNYGYTF. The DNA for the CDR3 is TGCAGCGTTCCTGTAGGCACTAACTATGGCTACACCTTC.

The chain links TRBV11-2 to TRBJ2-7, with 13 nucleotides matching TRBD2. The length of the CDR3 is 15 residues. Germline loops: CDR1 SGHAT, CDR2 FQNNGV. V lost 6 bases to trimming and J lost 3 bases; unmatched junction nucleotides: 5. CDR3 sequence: CASSRGLAGSYEQYF. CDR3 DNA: TGTGCCAGCAGTCGGGGACTAGCGGGAAGCTACGAGCAGTACTTC.

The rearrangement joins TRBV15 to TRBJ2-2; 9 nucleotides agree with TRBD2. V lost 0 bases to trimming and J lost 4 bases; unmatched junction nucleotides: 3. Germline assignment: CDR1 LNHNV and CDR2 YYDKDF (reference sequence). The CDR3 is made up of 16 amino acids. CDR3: CATSRDRGRATGELFF. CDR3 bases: TGTGCCACCAGCAGAGATCGCGGGAGGGCCACCGGGGAGCTGTTTTTT. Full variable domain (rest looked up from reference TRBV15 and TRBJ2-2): DAMVIQNPRYQVTQFGKPVTLSCSQTLNHNVMYWYQQKSSQAPKLLFHYYDKDFNNEADTPDNFQSRRPNTSFCFLDIRSPGLGDTAMYLCATSRDRGRATGELFFGEGSRLTVL.